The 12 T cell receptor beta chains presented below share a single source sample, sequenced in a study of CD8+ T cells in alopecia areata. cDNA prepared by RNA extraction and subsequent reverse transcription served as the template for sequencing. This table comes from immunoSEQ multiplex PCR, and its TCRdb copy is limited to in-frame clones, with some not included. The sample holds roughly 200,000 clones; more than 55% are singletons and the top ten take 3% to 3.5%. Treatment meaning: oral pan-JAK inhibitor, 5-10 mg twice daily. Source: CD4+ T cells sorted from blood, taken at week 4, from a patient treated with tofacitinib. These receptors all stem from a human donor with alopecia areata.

CDR3 nucleotides: TGTGCCAGCAGCACACGGACGACAGGGAGTAGCAATCAGCCCCAGCATTTT. As protein: CASSTRTTGSSNQPQHF. This chain joins TRBV9 and TRBJ1-5; 7 nucleotides agree with TRBD1. The germline CDR1 and CDR2 sequences are SGDLS and YYNGEE. V was pared by 4 bases and J by 0 bases, with 10 bases of the junction left unmatched. The CDR3 is 17 amino acids.

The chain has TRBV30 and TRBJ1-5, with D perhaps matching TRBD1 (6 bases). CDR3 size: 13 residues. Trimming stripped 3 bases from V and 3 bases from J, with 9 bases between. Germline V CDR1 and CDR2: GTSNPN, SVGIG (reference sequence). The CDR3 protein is CAWSHRDNQPQHF. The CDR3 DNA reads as TGTGCCTGGAGCCACAGGGACAATCAGCCCCAGCATTTT.

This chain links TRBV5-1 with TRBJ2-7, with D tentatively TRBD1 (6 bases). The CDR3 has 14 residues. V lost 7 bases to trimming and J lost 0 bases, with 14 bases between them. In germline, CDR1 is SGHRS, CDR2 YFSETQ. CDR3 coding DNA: TGCGCCAGCGGGCCTGAGGGACACTCCTACGAGCAGTACTTC. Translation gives CASGPEGHSYEQYF.

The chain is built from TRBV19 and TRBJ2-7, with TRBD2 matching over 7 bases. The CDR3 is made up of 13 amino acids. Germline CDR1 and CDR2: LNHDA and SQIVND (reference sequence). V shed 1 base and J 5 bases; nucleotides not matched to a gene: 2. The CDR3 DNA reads TGTGCCAGTAGTATAGTGGCGGGAGACGAGCAGTACTTC. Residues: CASSIVAGDEQYF.

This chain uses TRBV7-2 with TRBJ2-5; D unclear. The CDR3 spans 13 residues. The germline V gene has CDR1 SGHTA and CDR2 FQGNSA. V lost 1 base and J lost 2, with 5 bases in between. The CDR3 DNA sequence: TGTGCCAGCAGCTTAGTGGGACAAGAGACCCAGTACTTC. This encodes CASSLVGQETQYF.

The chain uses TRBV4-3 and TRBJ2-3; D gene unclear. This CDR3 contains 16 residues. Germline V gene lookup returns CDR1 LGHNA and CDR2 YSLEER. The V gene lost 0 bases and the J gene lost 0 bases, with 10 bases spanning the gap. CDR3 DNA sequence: TGCGCCAGCAGCCAAGAAAACGACGCGAGCACAGATACGCAGTATTTT. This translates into CASSQENDASTDTQYF.

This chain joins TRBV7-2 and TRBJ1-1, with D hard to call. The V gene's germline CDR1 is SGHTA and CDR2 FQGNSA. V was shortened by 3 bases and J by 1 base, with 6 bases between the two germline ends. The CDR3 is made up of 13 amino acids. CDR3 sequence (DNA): TGTGCCAGCAGCTTTGCAGAGAACACTGAAGCTTTCTTT. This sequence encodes CASSFAENTEAFF.

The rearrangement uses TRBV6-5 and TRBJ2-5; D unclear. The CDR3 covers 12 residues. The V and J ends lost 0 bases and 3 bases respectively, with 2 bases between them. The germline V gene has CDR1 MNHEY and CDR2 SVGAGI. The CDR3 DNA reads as TGTGCCAGCAGTTACTCGAAAGAGACCCAGTACTTC. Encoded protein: CASSYSKETQYF.

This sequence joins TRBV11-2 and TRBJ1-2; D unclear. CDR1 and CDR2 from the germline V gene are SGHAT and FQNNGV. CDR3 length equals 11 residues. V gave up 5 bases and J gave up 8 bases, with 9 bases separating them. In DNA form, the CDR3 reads TGTGCCAGCAGCCTCGATGGGGGCTACACCTTC. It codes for CASSLDGGYTF.

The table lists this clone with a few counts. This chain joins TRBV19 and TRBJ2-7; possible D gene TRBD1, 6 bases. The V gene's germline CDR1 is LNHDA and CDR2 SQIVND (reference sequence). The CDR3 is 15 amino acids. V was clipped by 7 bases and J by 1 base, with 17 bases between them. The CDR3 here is CASMRRPGDSYEQYF. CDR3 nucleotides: TGTGCCAGTATGAGGCGTCCAGGGGATTCCTACGAGCAGTACTTC.

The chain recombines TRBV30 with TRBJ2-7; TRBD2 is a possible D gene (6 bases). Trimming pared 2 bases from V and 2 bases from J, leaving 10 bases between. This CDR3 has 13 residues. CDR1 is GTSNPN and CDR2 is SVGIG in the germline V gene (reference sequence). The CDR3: CAWSLATTYEQYF. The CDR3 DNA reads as TGTGCCTGGAGTCTAGCGACGACCTACGAGCAGTACTTC.

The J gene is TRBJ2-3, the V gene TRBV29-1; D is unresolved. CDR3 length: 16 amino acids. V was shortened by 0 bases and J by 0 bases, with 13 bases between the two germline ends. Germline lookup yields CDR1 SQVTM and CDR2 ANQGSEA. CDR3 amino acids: CSVEDLGQASTDTQYF. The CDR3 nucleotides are TGCAGCGTTGAAGATCTTGGTCAGGCGAGCACAGATACGCAGTATTTT.